Listed below are T cell receptor beta chains from one sample, sequenced in a study of shared clonotypes between healthy human individuals. Libraries were prepared by immunoSEQ multiplex PCR; TCRdb keeps only in-frame clonotypes and omits some of them. This table holds some 2,100,000 clones, around 95% found once. The sequenced material came from naive CD4+ T cells sorted from blood. The receptor set was obtained from a man younger than 35 in good health. Both conserved end residues are part of each CDR3. The order of the fields is J gene, D gene, clone size, V gene, CDR3 protein, CDR3 DNA. The D gene is left open where the match is weak. Part of the rows lack a size; the others show once, few, many or a class for expanded clones.

TRBJ2-3 TRBD1 - TRBV6-5 CASSARDRGPDTQYF TGTGCCAGCAGTGCCCGGGACAGGGGGCCAGATACGCAGTATTTT
TRBJ2-5 - - TRBV5-1 CASSLNQETQYF TGCGCCAGCAGCTTAAACCAAGAGACCCAGTACTTC
TRBJ2-7 - - TRBV7-8 CASSLAEVNEQYF TGTGCCAGCAGCTTAGCGGAAGTGAACGAGCAGTACTTC
TRBJ2-1 - - TRBV2 CASRTEYNEQFF TGTGCCAGCAGGACAGAATACAATGAGCAGTTCTTC
TRBJ2-7 - - TRBV10-3 CAISEGSPYEQYF TGTGCCATCAGTGAGGGTTCCCCCTACGAGCAGTACTTC
TRBJ2-1 - - TRBV27 CASSPHFGGYNEQFF TGTGCCAGCAGTCCCCATTTCGGGGGATACAATGAGCAGTTCTTC
TRBJ2-3 - - TRBV10-3 CALSEGGAIDTQYF TGTGCCCTATCCGAGGGGGGGGCAATAGATACGCAGTATTTT
TRBJ1-6 TRBD1 - TRBV7-2 CASSTDPDRVRSPLHF TGTGCCAGCAGCACCGACCCGGACAGGGTCAGATCACCCCTCCACTTT
TRBJ2-7 TRBD2 - TRBV28 CASSLVVGAGVYHEQYF TGTGCCAGCAGTTTAGTTGTTGGAGCGGGGGTATACCACGAGCAGTACTTC
TRBJ2-6 - - TRBV19 CASSIDAGAGANVLTF TGTGCCAGTAGTATAGATGCAGGGGCTGGGGCCAACGTCCTGACTTTC
TRBJ2-1 TRBD2 - TRBV2 CASSVRTSGGARPYNEQFF TGTGCCAGCAGTGTTAGGACTAGCGGGGGGGCTCGACCATACAATGAGCAGTTCTTC
TRBJ1-2 - - TRBV30 CAWQKFSNYGYTF TGTGCCTGGCAGAAATTCTCTAACTATGGCTACACCTTC
TRBJ1-3 - - TRBV9 CASSDESSGNTIYF TGTGCCAGCAGCGACGAGAGCTCTGGAAACACCATATATTTT
TRBJ1-2 - once TRBV7-2 CASSLGVGGYTF TGTGCCAGCAGCTTAGGCGTGGGTGGCTACACCTTC
TRBJ2-3 - - TRBV7-3 CASSLLPRGTDTQYF TGTGCCAGCAGCTTATTGCCGCGGGGCACAGATACGCAGTATTTT
TRBJ2-6 TRBD1 - TRBV7-6 CASSKPDRVDSGANVLTF TGTGCCAGCAGCAAACCGGACAGGGTAGACTCTGGGGCCAACGTCCTGACTTTC
TRBJ2-7 - - TRBV5-1 CASSLNQVLGEQYF TGCGCCAGCAGCTTGAATCAGGTCCTCGGCGAGCAGTACTTC
TRBJ2-3 TRBD1 - TRBV28 CASRGQGSDTQYF TGTGCCAGCAGGGGACAGGGGTCAGATACGCAGTATTTT
TRBJ2-7 - - TRBV19 CASSISRDRSWEQYF TGTGCCAGTAGTATTTCAAGGGACCGGAGTTGGGAGCAGTACTTC
TRBJ2-7 TRBD2 - TRBV5-4 CASSSKWEGWNEQYF TGTGCCAGCAGCTCGAAATGGGAGGGCTGGAACGAGCAGTACTTC
TRBJ1-5 - - TRBV7-2 CASSSGGYNQPQHF TGTGCCAGCAGCTCGGGCGGCTACAATCAGCCCCAGCATTTT
TRBJ2-1 TRBD2 once TRBV6-1 CASSPTSGGRDEQFF TGTGCCAGCAGCCCGACTAGCGGGGGGAGAGATGAGCAGTTCTTC
TRBJ2-3 TRBD2 - TRBV7-9 CASNPSGGYTDTQYF TGTGCCAGCAACCCGAGCGGGGGTTATACAGATACGCAGTATTTT